One sample yielded the 14 T cell receptor beta chains listed below, sequenced in a study of breast tumors, draining lymph nodes, adjacent tissues. TCRdb itself ran the multiplex PCR reads through MiXCR, one entry per CDR3 protein. The sample yields over 20,000 distinct CDR3 sequences, about 30% seen once. Specimen: breast tumor tissue. The receptors derive from a female donor with breast cancer. Some clones in this sample may be carry-over from other donors' samples.

The rearrangement uses TRBV7-9 and TRBJ2-1; no firm D call. This CDR3 contains 14 residues. Germline-derived CDR1 and CDR2 are SEHNR and FQNEAQ (reference sequence). The V and J ends lost 6 bases and 2 bases respectively, with 11 bases between them. CDR3 protein: CASSHERTYNEQFF. Written as DNA, the CDR3 is TGTGCCAGCAGTCATGAGCGAACCTACAATGAGCAGTTCTTC.

This clonotype was seen repeatedly, ten times or more. The rearrangement links TRBV4-2 to TRBJ2-1; TRBD2 matches 7 bases. CDR1 and CDR2 from the germline V gene are LGHNA and YNFKEQ. This CDR3 region has 16 residues. Trimming removed 0 bases from V and 7 bases from J; junction bases left unmatched: 9. Here the CDR3 reads CASSQDSEGGPNEQFF. CDR3 DNA: TGTGCCAGCAGCCAAGATTCAGAGGGAGGGCCGAATGAGCAGTTCTTC.

There are many counts of this clonotype. The gene calls are TRBV25-1 and TRBJ1-5, with D possibly being TRBD1 (5 bases). Trimming removed 9 bases from V and 8 bases from J, with 20 bases in between. Germline V CDR1 and CDR2: MGHDK, SYGVNS. The CDR3 contains 14 residues. The CDR3 DNA is TGTGCCAGTCACTCCGGGACCGTTTGGGAGCCCCAGCATTTT. Its translation is CASHSGTVWEPQHF.

This clonotype was seen at least ten times. The chain joins TRBV9 to TRBJ1-2; 7 bases are a match to TRBD1. The CDR3 contains 15 residues. In germline, CDR1 is SGDLS, CDR2 YYNGEE. V trimming: 3 bases; J trimming: 3 bases; junction bases outside the gene matches: 8. The CDR3 loop reads CASSAGRQGDYGYTF. As DNA, the CDR3 is TGTGCCAGCAGCGCAGGGCGACAGGGAGACTATGGCTACACCTTC.

This clonotype came up many times. One end of the junction is discordant with germline, which a read error may explain. V is TRBV9 and J is TRBJ2-7; 9 bases are a match to TRBD1. This CDR3 region has 13 residues. Germline V lookup: CDR1 SGDLS, CDR2 YYNGEE. The CDR3 loop reads CASSTRSGDRAHF. Here the CDR3 DNA reads TGTGCCAGCAGCACCCGGTCGGGGGACAGGGCACACTTC.

The chain combines TRBV10-1 with TRBJ2-7; TRBD1 might be the D (5 bases). This CDR3 has 12 residues. V dropped 2 bases and J dropped 3 bases, with 5 bases sitting between them. Looked up from germline, CDR1 is WNHNN and CDR2 is SYGVQD (reference sequence). The CDR3 reads CASSETGYEQYF. Here the CDR3 DNA reads TGCGCCAGCAGTGAGACAGGCTACGAGCAGTACTTC.

Many counts were recorded for this clonotype. V is TRBV6-6 and J is TRBJ2-2; D is undetermined. Per the germline V gene, CDR1 is MNHNY and CDR2 is SVGAGI (reference sequence). The CDR3 length is 14 residues. Trimming shortened V by 7 bases and J by 1 base, and 10 bases separated the two germline ends. CDR3 in DNA: TGTGCCAGCAAAATCGACGGGAACACCGGGGAGCTGTTTTTT. Amino acid sequence: CASKIDGNTGELFF.

The chain joins TRBV7-9 to TRBJ1-4; D possibly corresponds to TRBD1 (6 bases). The germline gives CDR1 SEHNR, CDR2 FQNEAQ (reference sequence). V dropped 5 bases and J dropped 4 bases, with 14 bases sitting between them. The CDR3 is 15 residues long. The CDR3 spells CASSPQDSYNEKLFF. The CDR3 DNA sequence: TGTGCCAGCAGCCCCCAGGACAGTTATAATGAAAAACTGTTTTTT.

At least ten counts were recorded for this clonotype. The chain has TRBV20-1 and TRBJ2-5; a possible D gene is TRBD1 (6 bases). V lost 4 bases to trimming and J lost 4 bases, with 16 bases between them. The CDR3 runs to 14 residues. The germline gives CDR1 DFQATT, CDR2 SNEGSKA (reference sequence). CDR3 sequence (DNA): TGCAGTGCTAAACTAGGACAGCCTGGAGAGACCCAGTACTTC. Encoded protein: CSAKLGQPGETQYF.

In its sample, this clonotype was seen many times. The chain combines TRBV28 with TRBJ1-3; no reliable D call. Germline V CDR1 and CDR2: MDHEN, SYDVKM. This CDR3 is 14 amino acids long. The V and J ends lost 4 bases and 1 base respectively, with 8 bases between them. For the CDR3, the DNA is TGTGCCAGCAGTTCGCCTCTTTCTGGAAACACCATATATTTT. The encoded protein is CASSSPLSGNTIYF.

This clonotype was found many times. The chain recombines TRBV19 with TRBJ2-7; D assignment may be TRBD1 or TRBD2 (6 bases each). Trimming took off 7 bases at V and 6 bases at J, with 19 bases between the two ends. This CDR3 spans 14 amino acids. Germline V gene data show CDR1 as LNHDA and CDR2 as SQIVND (reference sequence). The CDR3 nucleotides read TGTGCCAGTAACCGACAAGGAGGAGGGGGCGAGCAGTACTTC. Amino acids: CASNRQGGGGEQYF. The full variable domain, completed using reference TRBV19 and TRBJ2-7, is DGGITQSPKYLFRKEGQNVTLSCEQNLNHDAMYWYRQDPGQGLRLIYYSQIVNDFQKGDIAEGYSVSREKKESFPLTVTSAQKNPTAFYLCASNRQGGGGEQYFGPGTRLTVT.

This clonotype was counted ten times or more. V gene TRBV5-4 combines with J gene TRBJ2-7; D gene ambiguous. CDR1 is SGHNT, CDR2 YYREEE, per germline (reference sequence). This CDR3 has 12 amino acids. The V end lost 5 bases, the J end lost 0 bases, and 6 bases lay between the germline ends. Here the CDR3 reads CASSKNSYEQYF. CDR3 nucleotide sequence: TGTGCCAGCAGTAAAAACTCCTACGAGCAGTACTTC.

This clonotype is termed medium-sized. The chain has TRBV6-6 and TRBJ2-3; D is unclear. This CDR3 region has 11 residues. Trimming took 6 bases from V and 3 from J, leaving 4 bases between them. Germline loops: CDR1 MNHNY, CDR2 SVGAGI (reference sequence). CDR3 region: CASSATDTQYF. CDR3 DNA: TGTGCCAGCAGCGCAACAGATACGCAGTATTTT.

This chain connects TRBV20-1 to TRBJ2-7, with 7 bases fitting TRBD2. This CDR3 contains 13 residues. Germline lookup yields CDR1 DFQATT and CDR2 SNEGSKA (reference sequence). V dropped 6 bases and J dropped 2; count of bases not matched to a gene: 7. CDR3 sequence: CSAPGLAAYEQYF. Written as DNA, the CDR3 is TGCAGTGCCCCCGGGCTAGCGGCCTACGAGCAGTACTTC.